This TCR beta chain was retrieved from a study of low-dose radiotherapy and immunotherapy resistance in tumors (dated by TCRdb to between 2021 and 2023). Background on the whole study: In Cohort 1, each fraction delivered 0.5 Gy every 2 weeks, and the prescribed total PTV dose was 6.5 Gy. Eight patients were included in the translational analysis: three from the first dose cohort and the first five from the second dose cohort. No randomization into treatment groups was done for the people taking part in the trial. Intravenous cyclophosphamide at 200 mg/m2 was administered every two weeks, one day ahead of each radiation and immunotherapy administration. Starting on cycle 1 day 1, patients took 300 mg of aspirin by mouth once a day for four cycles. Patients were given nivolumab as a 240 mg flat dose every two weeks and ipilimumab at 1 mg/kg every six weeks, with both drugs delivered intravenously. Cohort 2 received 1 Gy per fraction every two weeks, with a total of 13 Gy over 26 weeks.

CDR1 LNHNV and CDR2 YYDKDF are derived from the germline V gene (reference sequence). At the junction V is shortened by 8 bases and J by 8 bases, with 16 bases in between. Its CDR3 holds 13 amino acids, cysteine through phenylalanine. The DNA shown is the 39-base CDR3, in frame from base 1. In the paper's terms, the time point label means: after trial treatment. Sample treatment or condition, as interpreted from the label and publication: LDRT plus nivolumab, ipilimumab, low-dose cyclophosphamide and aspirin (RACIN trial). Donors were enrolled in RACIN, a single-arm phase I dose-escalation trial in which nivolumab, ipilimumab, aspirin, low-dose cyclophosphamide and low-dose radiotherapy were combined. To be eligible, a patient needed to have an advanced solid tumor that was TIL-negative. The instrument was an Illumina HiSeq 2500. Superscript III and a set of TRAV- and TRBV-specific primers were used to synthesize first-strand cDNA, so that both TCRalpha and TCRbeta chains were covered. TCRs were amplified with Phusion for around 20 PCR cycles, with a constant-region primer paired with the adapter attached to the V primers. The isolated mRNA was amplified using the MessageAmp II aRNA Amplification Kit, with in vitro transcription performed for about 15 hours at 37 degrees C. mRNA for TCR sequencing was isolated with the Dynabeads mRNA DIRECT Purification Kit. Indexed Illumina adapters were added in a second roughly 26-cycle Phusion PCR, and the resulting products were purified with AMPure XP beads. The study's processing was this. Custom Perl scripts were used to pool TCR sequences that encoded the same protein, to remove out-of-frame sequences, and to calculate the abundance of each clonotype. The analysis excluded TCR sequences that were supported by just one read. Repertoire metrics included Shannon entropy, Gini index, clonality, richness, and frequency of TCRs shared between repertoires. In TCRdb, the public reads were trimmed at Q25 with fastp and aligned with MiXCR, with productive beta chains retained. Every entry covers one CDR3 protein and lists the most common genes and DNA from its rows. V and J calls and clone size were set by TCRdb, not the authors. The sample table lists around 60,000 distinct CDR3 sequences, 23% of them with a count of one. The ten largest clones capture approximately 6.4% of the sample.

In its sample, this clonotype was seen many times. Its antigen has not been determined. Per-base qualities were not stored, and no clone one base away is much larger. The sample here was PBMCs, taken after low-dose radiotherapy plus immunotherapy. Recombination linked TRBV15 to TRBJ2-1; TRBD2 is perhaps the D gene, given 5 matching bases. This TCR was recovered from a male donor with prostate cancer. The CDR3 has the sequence CATGTRRSDEQFF. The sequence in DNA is TGTGCCACCGGCACTAGGCGGTCGGATGAGCAGTTCTTC.